Each of the 24 T cell receptor beta chains below was sequenced from the same sample in a study of cytomegalovirus exposure and HLA in healthy donors. The PCR employed 60 Vbeta primers together with 13 Jbeta primers. The method was immunoSEQ multiplex PCR; TCRdb's version includes in-frame clones alone and lacks a portion of them. The sample holds around 150,000 clones, around four fifths seen once. Sequenced material: PBMCs. The receptors here all came from a man in his late teens or twenties in good health and CMV-seronegative.

The chain carries TRBV5-1 and TRBJ1-1, with 10 nucleotides matching TRBD1. Losses at the gene ends were 4 bases for V and 5 bases for J; bases not matched to a gene: 5. Looked up from germline, CDR1 is SGHRS and CDR2 is YFSETQ. There are 14 residues in the CDR3. CDR3 DNA sequence: TGCGCCAGCAGCCAAGACAGGGGGCAGACTGAAGCTTTCTTT. This gives the protein CASSQDRGQTEAFF.

Only one count was recorded for this clone. The J gene is TRBJ2-1, the V gene TRBV6-5; TRBD2 matches 9 bases. The V gene's germline CDR1 is MNHEY and CDR2 SVGAGI. The CDR3 length is 15 residues. J gave up 7 bases and V 3 bases, and 7 bases lay outside the gene matches. The CDR3 here is CASSYWREGQNEQFF. The CDR3 DNA is TGTGCCAGCAGTTATTGGCGGGAGGGCCAGAATGAGCAGTTCTTC.

The chain recombines TRBV19 with TRBJ1-5; TRBD1 matches at 7 bases. The CDR3 is 18 amino acids. Trimming at V came to 6 bases and at J to 0 bases, leaving 14 bases not matched to a gene. The V gene's germline CDR1 is LNHDA and CDR2 SQIVND (reference sequence). The CDR3 DNA is TGTGCCAGTAGCCAAATTGGGACAGTGTACTCTAGCAATCAGCCCCAGCATTTT. Its protein product is CASSQIGTVYSSNQPQHF.

The chain carries TRBV6-6 and TRBJ2-5, with D unresolved. Near its end, the DNA agrees better with TRBJ2-7, so the J call may be wrong. CDR1 is MNHNY and CDR2 is SVGAGI in the germline V gene (reference sequence). This CDR3 spans 11 amino acids. The CDR3 sequence is CASSPNYEQYF. The CDR3 DNA is TGTGCCAGCAGTCCAAACTACGAGCAGTACTTC.

This clone appeared a single time. The rearrangement joins TRBV7-9 to TRBJ1-2; weak D call: TRBD1 (6 bases). CDR1 is SEHNR and CDR2 is FQNEAQ in the germline V gene (reference sequence). V was trimmed by 5 bases and J by 5 bases, leaving 12 bases between them. This CDR3 is 13 amino acids long. This CDR3 reads CASSPGAGYGYTF. DNA for the CDR3: TGTGCCAGCAGCCCAGGGGCAGGGTATGGCTACACCTTC.

CDR3 DNA: TGTGCCAGCAGCGCCCAGGGCCGTTCGTGGTCTGGGGCCAACGTCCTGACTTTC. Residues: CASSAQGRSWSGANVLTF. The chain recombines TRBV9 with TRBJ2-6; D possibly corresponds to TRBD1 (5 bases). Trimming stripped 3 bases from V and 1 base from J, with 17 bases between. The CDR3 extends over 18 amino acids. Germline assignment: CDR1 SGDLS and CDR2 YYNGEE.

The gene calls are TRBV2 and TRBJ2-7, with 12 bases lining up with TRBD1. CDR3 size: 15 residues. Trimming removed 6 bases from V and 9 bases from J; junction bases left unmatched: 12. In germline, CDR1 is SNHLY, CDR2 FYNNEI. In nucleotides, the CDR3 is TGTGCCAGCAGGGAGGGGGGACAGGGGGCTTCGGGGCAGTACTTC. Residues: CASREGGQGASGQYF.

The chain employs TRBV6-1 and TRBJ2-3; TRBD2 aligns across 9 bases. The V and J ends lost 3 bases and 1 base, in that order; junction bases with no gene match: 2. The germline CDR1 and CDR2 sequences are MNHNS and SASEGT. This CDR3 has 15 amino acids. The CDR3 sequence: CASSELAGRTDTQYF. The CDR3, as DNA: TGTGCCAGCAGTGAGCTAGCGGGACGCACAGATACGCAGTATTTT.

The chain carries TRBV7-9 and TRBJ2-7, with TRBD1 identical over 7 bases. Trimming took 5 bases from V and 6 from J; bases not matched to a gene: 4. The CDR3 loop spans 12 amino acids. Looked up from germline, CDR1 is SEHNR and CDR2 is FQNEAQ (reference sequence). CDR3 sequence reads: CASSQGGSEQYF. The DNA of the CDR3 is TGTGCCAGCAGCCAAGGGGGCTCCGAGCAGTACTTC.

The J gene is TRBJ1-2, the V gene TRBV30, with D possibly being TRBD1 (6 bases). The germline V and J ends were trimmed by 5 bases and 3 bases, with 10 bases remaining between them. The CDR3 is made up of 12 amino acids. Germline V gives CDR1 GTSNPN, CDR2 SVGIG (reference sequence). The CDR3 is CAWAGVDYGYTF. DNA of the CDR3: TGTGCCTGGGCAGGGGTAGACTATGGCTACACCTTC. The whole variable domain, remainder taken from reference TRBV30 and TRBJ1-2, is SQTIHQWPATLVQPVGSPLSLECTVEGTSNPNLYWYRQAAGRGLQLLFYSVGIGQISSEVPQNLSASRPQDRQFILSSKKLLLSDSGFYLCAWAGVDYGYTFGSGTRLTVV.

The chain is built from TRBV6-5 and TRBJ2-7; 8 nucleotides agree with TRBD2. V trimming: 6 bases; J trimming: 6 bases; junction bases outside the gene matches: 13. This CDR3 is 15 amino acids long. Germline V CDR1 and CDR2: MNHEY, SVGAGI. CDR3 bases: TGTGCCAGCAGGGGTAGCGGGACCCGGGCGGCCGAGCAGTACTTC. This encodes CASRGSGTRAAEQYF.

This chain links TRBV5-1 with TRBJ2-3; D is uncertain. The length of the CDR3 is 16 residues. Germline V gives CDR1 SGHRS, CDR2 YFSETQ. V lost 4 bases, J lost 1 base, and 16 bases lay in between. The CDR3 spells CASSPTANAGTDTQYF. The DNA for the CDR3 is TGCGCCAGCAGCCCTACTGCTAATGCGGGCACAGATACGCAGTATTTT.

The chain uses TRBV11-2 and TRBJ1-5; D perhaps matches TRBD1 (6 bases). Germline CDR1 SGHAT, CDR2 FQNNGV. This CDR3 comprises 13 residues. Between the trimmed V and J ends, which lost 4 bases and 4 bases, there was a span of 8 bases. CDR3 loop: CASSYTGNQPQHF. In DNA form, the CDR3 reads TGTGCCAGCAGCTACACAGGGAATCAGCCCCAGCATTTT.

The rearrangement uses TRBV28 and TRBJ1-2; 8 nucleotides align to TRBD1. This CDR3 is built from 15 residues. Per germline, CDR1 MDHEN and CDR2 SYDVKM. V gave up 5 bases and J gave up 6 bases; unmatched junction bases: 11. CDR3 residues: CASSPDRGPGNGYTF. As DNA, the CDR3 is TGTGCCAGCAGTCCAGACAGGGGACCCGGGAATGGCTACACCTTC.

CDR3 bases: TGTGCCAGCAGCACGAGACAGGGGCCGAGGACCACACCATACCCCAGCTCTGGGGCCAACGTCCTGACTTTC. Amino acid sequence: CASSTRQGPRTTPYPSSGANVLTF. V gene TRBV21-1 combines with J gene TRBJ2-6; TRBD1 is the table's D call, not checked against the DNA. TRBV21-1 is flagged as a pseudogene. The CDR3 has 24 residues.

In this sample, this clone turned up once. The chain joins TRBV7-9 to TRBJ1-1; unclear D gene. This CDR3 spans 13 amino acids. V was pared by 2 bases and J by 1 base, with 5 bases between. Germline V lookup: CDR1 SEHNR, CDR2 FQNEAQ (reference sequence). CDR3 residues: CASSLSSNTEAFF. CDR3 in DNA: TGTGCCAGCAGCTTAAGCTCGAACACTGAAGCTTTCTTT.

The chain uses TRBV6-5 and TRBJ1-2; D unclear. Germline V gives CDR1 MNHEY, CDR2 SVGAGI. Trimming took 7 bases from V and 0 from J, leaving 15 bases between them. The CDR3 totals 15 residues. The CDR3 protein is CASTDEEGANYGYTF. DNA for the CDR3: TGTGCCAGCACCGACGAGGAGGGAGCTAACTATGGCTACACCTTC.

V gene TRBV7-9 combines with J gene TRBJ1-4; 7 bases align to TRBD1. Germline V gene sequence: CDR1 SEHNR, CDR2 FQNEAQ (reference sequence). This CDR3 comprises 16 residues. The V segment lost 4 bases and the J segment 5 bases; nucleotides outside the gene matches: 10. The CDR3 DNA reads TGTGCCAGCAGCTCCGGGACAGCCTTTATAAATGAAAAACTGTTTTTT. This gives the protein CASSSGTAFINEKLFF.

Concerning this clone: An end of the junction differs from the germline gene, which may be a read error. The J gene is TRBJ1-1, the V gene TRBV7-9, with TRBD1 identical over 9 bases. CDR3 size: 17 residues. Germline V lookup: CDR1 SEHNR, CDR2 FQNEAQ (reference sequence). The CDR3 DNA is TGTTCCAGCAGCTCCGACGTCGGACAGGGGAAGGACACTGAAGCTTTCTTT. Encoded protein: CSSSSDVGQGKDTEAFF.

The chain recombines TRBV6-1 with TRBJ2-1, with a possible D match to TRBD1 (5 bases). Trimming removed 11 bases from V and 4 bases from J, with 12 bases in between. The CDR3 spans 12 residues. The germline V gene has CDR1 MNHNS and CDR2 SASEGT. For the CDR3, the DNA is TGTGCCGGGGCGAGAGAGTACAATGAGCAGTTCTTC. It translates to CAGAREYNEQFF.

The chain couples TRBV10-3 to TRBJ1-5; the match to TRBD1 covers 7 bases. Germline values: CDR1 ENHRY, CDR2 SYGVKD. J gave up 5 bases and V 0 bases, and 1 base lay outside the gene matches. The CDR3 extends over 14 amino acids. CDR3 amino acids: CAISESTGYQPQHF. For the CDR3, the DNA is TGTGCCATCAGTGAGTCGACAGGGTATCAGCCCCAGCATTTT.

The J gene is TRBJ2-7, the V gene TRBV28, with 8 bases identical to TRBD1. The CDR3 has 16 amino acids. CDR1 MDHEN and CDR2 SYDVKM come from the germline V gene. The trim removed 5 bases at V and 6 bases at J, leaving 15 bases unmatched. For the CDR3, the DNA is TGTGCCAGCAGTCCCTCCCCTGGACAGGGTCGGGGCGAGCAGTACTTC. Translating it yields CASSPSPGQGRGEQYF.

The gene calls are TRBV5-8 and TRBJ1-1, with TRBD1 matching over 8 bases. V dropped 4 bases and J dropped 0; count of bases not matched to a gene: 5. The CDR3 is made up of 15 amino acids. CDR1 is SGHTS and CDR2 is YDEGEE in the germline V gene. As DNA, the CDR3 is TGTGCCAGCAGCCTGACAGGGGATCTGAACACTGAAGCTTTCTTT. Translation gives CASSLTGDLNTEAFF.

J is TRBJ2-1 and V is TRBV7-2; 11 bases align to TRBD2. This CDR3 is 16 amino acids long. Germline assignment: CDR1 SGHTA and CDR2 FQGNSA. With V trimmed by 4 bases and J by 3 bases, 5 bases remained unmatched. As DNA, the CDR3 is TGTGCCAGCAGCTCTCCGGGACTAGCGGTCTACAATGAGCAGTTCTTC. It translates to CASSSPGLAVYNEQFF.